The rows below give T cell receptor beta chains drawn from one sample of a study of T cell repertoires in cytomegalovirus infection. TCRdb reanalysed the reads using MiXCR and keeps one entry per CDR3 protein. The sample contains about 220,000 distinct CDR3 sequences, 35% to 45% of which appear only once. The antigens these receptors bind are not known. Sequenced material: CD8+ T cells from cultured PBMCs, taken from culture after CMV antigen stimulation. These receptors all stem from a human donor in good health (CMV status not recorded). Some clones in this sample may be carry-over from other donors' samples. Both conserved end residues are part of each CDR3. D genes are given only for firm matches. Expanded clones get a size class; other rows say once, few or many, or leave the size out.

few	TRBV7-6	TRBJ2-2	-	CASQSALNTGELFF	TGTGCCAGCCAAAGCGCCCTTAACACCGGGGAGCTGTTTTTT
-	TRBV7-8	TRBJ2-7	-	CASSSRSTTYEQYF	TGTGCCAGCAGCTCCCGGAGTACAACCTACGAGCAGTACTTC
-	TRBV10-3	TRBJ1-2	TRBD1	CAISESRTGLPDGYTF	TGTGCCATCAGTGAGTCCCGGACAGGACTCCCCGATGGCTACACCTTC
-	TRBV7-9	TRBJ2-7	TRBD1	CASSSPRQGKESHDEQYF	TGTGCCAGCAGCTCTCCACGACAGGGTAAAGAGAGTCACGACGAGCAGTACTTC
few	TRBV7-9	TRBJ2-7	-	CASSPKAGPSKVEQYF	TGTGCCAGCAGCCCCAAGGCAGGGCCGTCCAAGGTTGAGCAGTACTTC
few	TRBV6-6	TRBJ2-1	TRBD1	CASSYDRGLVNEQFF	TGTGCCAGCAGTTACGACAGGGGGTTGGTCAATGAGCAGTTCTTC
-	TRBV10-3	TRBJ2-7	-	CAISEDSREQYF	TGTGCCATCAGTGAGGACAGCAGAGAGCAGTACTTC
-	TRBV12-3/TRBV12-4	TRBJ2-3	TRBD1	CASRRMTGVTDTQYF	TGTGCCAGCAGGCGAATGACAGGGGTCACAGATACGCAGTATTTT
-	TRBV7-2	TRBJ1-1	-	CASSLVPGGNTEAFF	TGTGCCAGCAGCTTAGTCCCCGGGGGGAACACTGAAGCTTTCTTT
few	TRBV27	TRBJ2-1	-	CASSFRGSYNEQFF	TGTGCCAGCAGTTTCCGGGGGTCCTACAATGAGCAGTTCTTC
-	TRBV7-2	TRBJ1-4	TRBD1	CASSADRRGRLNEKLFF	TGTGCCAGCAGCGCGGACAGGAGAGGGAGGCTTAATGAAAAACTGTTTTTT
few	TRBV5-4	TRBJ2-7	-	CASSLFRGTAYEQYF	TGTGCCAGCAGCTTGTTTCGCGGAACAGCCTACGAGCAGTACTTC
-	TRBV28	TRBJ1-1	TRBD1	CASRDREYTEAFF	TGTGCCAGCCGAGACAGGGAGTACACTGAAGCTTTCTTT
once	TRBV7-6	TRBJ1-2	-	CASSPPGTRGLGYTF	TGTGCCAGCAGCCCCCCCGGGACACGGGGTCTTGGCTACACCTTC
few	TRBV7-3	TRBJ2-2	-	CASSLGPWGRSNTGELFF	TGTGCCAGCAGCTTGGGCCCATGGGGACGATCGAACACCGGGGAGCTGTTTTTT
-	TRBV5-1	TRBJ2-3	-	CASSGHPTGSRSDTQYF	TGCGCCAGCAGCGGCCACCCGACAGGTAGTCGTTCAGATACGCAGTATTTT